This T cell receptor beta chain was documented in a study of blood T cells in healthy people across ages. General study findings and limits: Naive and antigen-experienced cells were not separated, limiting conclusive comparison. In long-lived donors, naive CD4+ cell counts and diversity exceeded those of aged donors. There was no known CMV status for donors, so expanded clonotype changes were possibly confounded.

On this clonotype itself: The antigen is undetermined.

The CDR3 contains 13 residues. V lost 1 base and J lost 4; bases outside the gene matches: 4. Germline loops: CDR1 DFQATT, CDR2 SNEGSKA (reference sequence). Alongside a J-beta primer mix, a sample-barcoded 5' primer served in a second PCR lasting about 7 to 12 cycles. A 12-random-nucleotide template-switch adaptor tagged each cDNA molecule. One entry per CDR3 protein, called by TCRdb with MiXCR from the 5' RACE reads. The sample contains hundreds of thousands of distinct CDR3 sequences, approximately 21% of which appear only once. Sample: blood. The J gene is TRBJ2-7, the V gene TRBV20-1, with 7 bases fitting TRBD2. This TCR derives from a man aged 70-80 years in good health. The CDR3 loop reads CSARGGGPYEQYF. DNA for the CDR3: TGCAGTGCTAGAGGGGGGGGTCCATACGAGCAGTACTTC.